This T cell receptor beta chain appears in the sequencing data of a study of blood T cell repertoires in COVID-19. Study-level information: There were acute and convalescent COVID-19 samples, and they came from the United States, Italy and Spain. The cDNA or gDNA used as material had been derived from T cells, B-cell-depleted T cells, or PBMCs.

This clone was seen just once. The CDR3 contains 17 residues. The V and J ends lost 2 bases and 2 bases, in that order; junction bases with no gene match: 8. Per the germline V gene, CDR1 is MNHNS and CDR2 is SASEGT. Original methodology: Reference gene primer amplification yielded estimated nucleated cell counts. Sequencing used immunoSEQ multiplex PCR; TCRdb keeps in-frame clones, though not all of them. The V and J calls and clone size were taken over from that table, and D and trimming were inferred from the DNA. In the table there are hundreds of thousands of clones, approximately 89% of which are singletons.

The clonotype was recovered from a woman aged 18-30 years who had recovered from COVID-19. The rearrangement uses TRBV6-1 and TRBJ2-3, with TRBD2 identical over 9 bases. The sequenced material came from peripheral blood. For the CDR3, the DNA is TGTGCCAGCAGTGAATCTCGCCTAGCGGGGTTCACAGATACGCAGTATTTT. Its translation is CASSESRLAGFTDTQYF.